Detailed here is one T cell receptor (beta chain). The CDR3 totals 15 residues. The germline CDR1 and CDR2 sequences are SEHNR and FQNEAQ (reference sequence). V was trimmed by 0 bases and J by 2 bases, leaving 10 bases between them. TCR beta CDR3 regions were amplified from RNA transcripts. Amplification began with first-round RT-PCR using HTBI primers, then second-round multiplex PCR was performed. TCRdb re-derived calls from the multiplex PCR reads in MiXCR, one entry per CDR3 protein. The sample has some 750,000 distinct CDR3 sequences; 40% are singletons. These data originate in a study of Graves' ophthalmopathy and Graves' hyperthyroidism. Across the study: Peripheral blood collection took place at initial diagnosis, before any treatment.

This sequence was found in an adult man with Graves' ophthalmopathy. V is TRBV7-9 and J is TRBJ2-5; TRBD1 might be the D (5 bases). The sample was peripheral blood. CDR3 in amino acids: CASSLAKGNQETQYF. CDR3 sequence (DNA): TGTGCCAGCAGCTTAGCGAAGGGGAATCAAGAGACCCAGTACTTC.